The clone carrying this T cell receptor (beta chain) has just one count. Its antigen is not known. The authors combined CD45RO+ cells with CCR7-negative CD45RA+ TemRA cells as CD8 memory. The record originates from a study of shared clonotypes between healthy human individuals. 200 to 250 ng DNA, 30,000 or so T cell genomes, went into each sorted-subset replicate PCR. The repertoire was sequenced with immunoSEQ multiplex PCR; TCRdb's copy has only in-frame clones and lacks some. The sample holds fewer than 350,000 clones; around 87% are singletons and the top ten take 15% to 20%. Points from the study as a whole: Blood was the only sampled material, and tissue repertoires likely differ.

J gave up 5 bases and V 2 bases, and 3 bases lay outside the gene matches. CDR3 length: 16 amino acids. Germline lookup yields CDR1 SGHDT and CDR2 YYEEEE. The sequenced material came from memory CD8+ T cells sorted from blood. As for subset: CD45RO+ cells pooled with CCR7-negative TemRA cells. The receptor comes from a man younger than 35 in good health. The chain carries TRBV5-6 and TRBJ2-2, with 13 nucleotides matching TRBD2. CDR3 sequence: CASSFGLAGVTGELFF. The DNA of the CDR3 is TGTGCCAGCAGCTTCGGACTAGCGGGAGTGACCGGGGAGCTGTTTTTT.